The entry below gives a single T cell receptor (beta chain) sequence along with its context. In the authors' methods: Estimation of nucleated cell counts was performed using reference gene primer amplification. Using immunoSEQ multiplex PCR, the repertoire was profiled, and TCRdb retains in-frame clones only, with some absent. V, J and clone size are those of that table, while D and trimming were read from the DNA. The sample carries about 99,000 clones, about 80% recorded once. The source of the sample is a study of blood T cell repertoires in COVID-19. Study overall: The analysed material was cDNA or gDNA that came from T cells, B-cell-depleted T cells, or PBMCs.

The CDR3 extends over 15 amino acids. Trimming took 5 bases from V and 5 from J, leaving 19 bases between them. Germline CDR1 and CDR2: MNHEY and SMNVEV (reference sequence). The origin of this receptor is an elderly woman with active or convalescent COVID-19. The specimen sequenced was peripheral blood. This rearrangement joins TRBV27 to TRBJ2-7, with D perhaps TRBD1 (5 bases). The CDR3 loop reads CASSEIRTPQDEQYF. CDR3 in DNA: TGTGCCAGCAGTGAGATCAGGACACCGCAAGACGAGCAGTACTTC.